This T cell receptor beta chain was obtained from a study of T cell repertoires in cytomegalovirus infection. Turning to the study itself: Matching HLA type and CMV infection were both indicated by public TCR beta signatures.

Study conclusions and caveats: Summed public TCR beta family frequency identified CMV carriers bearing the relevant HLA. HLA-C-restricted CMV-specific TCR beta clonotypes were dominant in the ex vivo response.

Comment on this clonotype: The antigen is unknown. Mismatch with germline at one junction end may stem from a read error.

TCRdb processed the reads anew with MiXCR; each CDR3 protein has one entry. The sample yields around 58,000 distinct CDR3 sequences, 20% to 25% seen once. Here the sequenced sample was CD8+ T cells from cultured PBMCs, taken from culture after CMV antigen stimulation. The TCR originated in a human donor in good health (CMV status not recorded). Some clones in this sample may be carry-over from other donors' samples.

CDR3 nucleotide sequence: TGTGCCAGCAGCTTAACGACAGGGAATTTT. Translated: CASSLTTGNF. V is TRBV7-2 and J is TRBJ1-1; 7 nucleotides line up with TRBD1. From germline, CDR1 is SGHTA and CDR2 FQGNSA. The length of the CDR3 is 10 residues.